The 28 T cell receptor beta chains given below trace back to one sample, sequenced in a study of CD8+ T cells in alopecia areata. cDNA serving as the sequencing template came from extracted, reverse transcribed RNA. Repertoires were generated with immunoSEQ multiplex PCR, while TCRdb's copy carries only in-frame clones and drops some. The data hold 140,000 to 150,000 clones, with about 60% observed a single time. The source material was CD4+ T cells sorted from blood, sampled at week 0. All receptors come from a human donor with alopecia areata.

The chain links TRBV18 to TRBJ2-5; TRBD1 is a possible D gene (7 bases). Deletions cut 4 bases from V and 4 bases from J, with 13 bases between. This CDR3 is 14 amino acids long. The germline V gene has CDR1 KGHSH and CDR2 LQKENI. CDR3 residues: CASSLRQGGETQYF. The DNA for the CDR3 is TGTGCCAGCTCACTCCGACAGGGAGGAGAGACCCAGTACTTC.

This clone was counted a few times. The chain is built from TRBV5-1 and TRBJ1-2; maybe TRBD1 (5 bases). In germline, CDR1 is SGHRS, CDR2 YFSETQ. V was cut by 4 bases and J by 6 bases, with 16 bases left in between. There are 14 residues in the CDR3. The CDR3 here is CASSLYGQGHGYTF. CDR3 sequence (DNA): TGCGCCAGCAGCCTCTACGGCCAGGGCCATGGCTACACCTTC. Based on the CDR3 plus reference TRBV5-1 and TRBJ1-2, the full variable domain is KAGVTQTPRYLIKTRGQQVTLSCSPISGHRSVSWYQQTPGQGLQFLFEYFSETQRNKGNFPGRFSGRQFSNSRSEMNVSTLELGDSALYLCASSLYGQGHGYTFGSGTRLTVV.

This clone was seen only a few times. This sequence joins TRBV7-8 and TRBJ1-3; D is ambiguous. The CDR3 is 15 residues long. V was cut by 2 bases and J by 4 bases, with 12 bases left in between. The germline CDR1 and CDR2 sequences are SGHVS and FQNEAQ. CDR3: CASSLREARGNTIYF. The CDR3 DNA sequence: TGTGCCAGCAGCTTAAGGGAGGCTAGGGGAAACACCATATATTTT.

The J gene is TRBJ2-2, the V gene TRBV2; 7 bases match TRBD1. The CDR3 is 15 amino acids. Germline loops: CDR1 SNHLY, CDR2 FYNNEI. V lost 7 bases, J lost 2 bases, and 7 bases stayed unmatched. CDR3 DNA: TGTGCCAGCATCCCGGACAGGACAAACACCGGGGAGCTGTTTTTT. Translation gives CASIPDRTNTGELFF. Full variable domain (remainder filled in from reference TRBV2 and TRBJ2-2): EPEVTQTPSHQVTQMGQEVILRCVPISNHLYFYWYRQILGQKVEFLVSFYNNEISEKSEIFDDQFSVERPDGSNFTLKIRSTKLEDSAMYFCASIPDRTNTGELFFGEGSRLTVL.

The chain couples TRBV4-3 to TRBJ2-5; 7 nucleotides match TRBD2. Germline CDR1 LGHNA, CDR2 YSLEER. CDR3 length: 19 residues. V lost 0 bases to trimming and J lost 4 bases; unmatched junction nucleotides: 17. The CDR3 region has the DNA TGCGCCAGCAGCCAAGAAGGGAGGTTGAGCCAGAAGCGGGGAGAGACCCAGTACTTC. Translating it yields CASSQEGRLSQKRGETQYF.

CDR3 DNA sequence: TGTGCCAGCAGCCGCACCCCTGGGGCCAACGTCCTGACTTTC. It is translated as CASSRTPGANVLTF. V is TRBV9 and J is TRBJ2-6; D unresolved. The V end was cut by 4 bases, the J end by 2 bases, with 7 bases between. Germline CDR1 SGDLS, CDR2 YYNGEE. CDR3 length equals 14 residues.

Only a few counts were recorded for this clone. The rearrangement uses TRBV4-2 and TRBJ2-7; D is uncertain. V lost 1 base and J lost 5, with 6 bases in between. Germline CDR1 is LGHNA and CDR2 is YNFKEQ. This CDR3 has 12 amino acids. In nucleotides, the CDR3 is TGTGCCAGCAGCCAAGGCGACGACGAGCAGTACTTC. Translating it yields CASSQGDDEQYF.

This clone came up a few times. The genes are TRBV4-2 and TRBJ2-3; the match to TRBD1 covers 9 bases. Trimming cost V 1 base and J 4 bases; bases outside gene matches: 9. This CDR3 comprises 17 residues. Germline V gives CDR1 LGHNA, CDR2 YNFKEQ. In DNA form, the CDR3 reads TGTGCCAGCAGCCAAGCCTTCCGGGACAGGGAGGCAGATACGCAGTATTTT. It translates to CASSQAFRDREADTQYF.

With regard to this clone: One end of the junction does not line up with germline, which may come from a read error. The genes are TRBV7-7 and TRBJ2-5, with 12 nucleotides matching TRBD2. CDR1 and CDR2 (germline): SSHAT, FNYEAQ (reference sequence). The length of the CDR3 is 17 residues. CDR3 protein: CASSLTPSGGAGETQYF. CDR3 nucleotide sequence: TGTGCTAGCAGCTTAACACCTAGCGGGGGGGCCGGAGAGACCCAGTACTTC. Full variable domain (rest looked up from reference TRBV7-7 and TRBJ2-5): GAGVSQSPRYKVTKRGQDVTLRCDPISSHATLYWYQQALGQGPEFLTYFNYEAQPDKSGLPSDRFSAERPEGSISTLTIQRTEQRDSAMYRCASSLTPSGGAGETQYFGPGTRLLVL.

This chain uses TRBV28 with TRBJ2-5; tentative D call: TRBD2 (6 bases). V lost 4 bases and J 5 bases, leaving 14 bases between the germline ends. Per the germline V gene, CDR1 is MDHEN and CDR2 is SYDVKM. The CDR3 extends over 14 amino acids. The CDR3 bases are TGTGCCAGCAGTTCCGGGACTCTGACGGAGACCCAGTACTTC. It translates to CASSSGTLTETQYF.

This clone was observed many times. DNA of the CDR3: TGTGCCAGCAGTTACCCACAGGGAGACTACACCTTC. As protein: CASSYPQGDYTF. V and J are TRBV6-6 and TRBJ1-2, with a tentative D call TRBD1 (6 bases). Germline V lookup: CDR1 MNHNY, CDR2 SVGAGI (reference sequence). Trimming cost V 2 bases and J 10 bases, with 11 bases left between them. This CDR3 contains 12 residues.

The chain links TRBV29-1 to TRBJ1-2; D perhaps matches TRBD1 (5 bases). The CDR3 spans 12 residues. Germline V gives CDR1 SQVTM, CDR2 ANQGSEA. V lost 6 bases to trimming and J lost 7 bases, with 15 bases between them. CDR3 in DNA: TGCAGCGTCGGAGGGAAAGGGGCTGGCTACACCTTC. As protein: CSVGGKGAGYTF.

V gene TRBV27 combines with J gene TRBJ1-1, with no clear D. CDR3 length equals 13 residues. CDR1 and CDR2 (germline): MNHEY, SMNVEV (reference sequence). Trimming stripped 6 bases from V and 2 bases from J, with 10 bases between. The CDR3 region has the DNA TGTGCCAGCAGACCTCAGCCAAACACTGAAGCTTTCTTT. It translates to CASRPQPNTEAFF.

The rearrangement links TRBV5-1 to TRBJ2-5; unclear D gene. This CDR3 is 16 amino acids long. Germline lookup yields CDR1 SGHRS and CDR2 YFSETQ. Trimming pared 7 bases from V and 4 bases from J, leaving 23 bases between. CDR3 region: CASGPGLNQSPETQYF. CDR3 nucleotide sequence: TGCGCCAGCGGACCCGGGCTCAACCAGAGCCCAGAGACCCAGTACTTC.

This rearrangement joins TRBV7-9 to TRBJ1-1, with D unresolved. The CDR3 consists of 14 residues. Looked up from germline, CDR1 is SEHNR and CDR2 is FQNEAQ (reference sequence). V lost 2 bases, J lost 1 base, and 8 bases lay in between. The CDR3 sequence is CASSLWQANTEAFF. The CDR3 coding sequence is TGTGCCAGCAGCTTATGGCAGGCGAACACTGAAGCTTTCTTT.

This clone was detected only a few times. CDR3 in DNA: TGTGCCAGCAGCTTGGGGGGGACCTTTGGCTACACCTTC. Translating it yields CASSLGGTFGYTF. This chain connects TRBV5-4 to TRBJ1-2; D perhaps matches TRBD1 (5 bases). Looked up from germline, CDR1 is SGHNT and CDR2 is YYREEE (reference sequence). The germline V and J ends were trimmed by 0 bases and 7 bases, with 10 bases remaining between them. The CDR3 loop spans 13 amino acids.

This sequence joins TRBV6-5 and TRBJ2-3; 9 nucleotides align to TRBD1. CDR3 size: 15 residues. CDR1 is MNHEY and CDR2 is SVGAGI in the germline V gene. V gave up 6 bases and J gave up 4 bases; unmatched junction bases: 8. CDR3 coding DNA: TGTGCCAGCAGCCGGACAGGGGATCCGGCAGATACGCAGTATTTT. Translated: CASSRTGDPADTQYF.

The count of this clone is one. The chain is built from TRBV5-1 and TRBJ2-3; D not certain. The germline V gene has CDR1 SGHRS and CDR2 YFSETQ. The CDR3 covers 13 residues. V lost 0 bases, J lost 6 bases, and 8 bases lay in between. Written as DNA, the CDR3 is TGCGCCAGCAGCTTGGCAATAAAGGATACGCAGTATTTT. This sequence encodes CASSLAIKDTQYF.

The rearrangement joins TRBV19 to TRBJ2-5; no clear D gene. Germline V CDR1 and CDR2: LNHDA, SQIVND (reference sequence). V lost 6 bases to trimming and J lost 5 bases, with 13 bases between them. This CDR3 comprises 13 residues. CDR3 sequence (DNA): TGTGCCAGTAGGAACGAGCCGAGGGAGACCCAGTACTTC. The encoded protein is CASRNEPRETQYF.

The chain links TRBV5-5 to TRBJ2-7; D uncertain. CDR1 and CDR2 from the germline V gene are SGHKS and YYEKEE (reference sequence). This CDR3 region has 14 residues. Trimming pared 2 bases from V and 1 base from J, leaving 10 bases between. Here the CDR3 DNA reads TGTGCCAGCAGCTTATGGCAGGAGTCCTACGAGCAGTACTTC. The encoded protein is CASSLWQESYEQYF. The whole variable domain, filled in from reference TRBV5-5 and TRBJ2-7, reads DAGVTQSPTHLIKTRGQQVTLRCSPISGHKSVSWYQQVLGQGPQFIFQYYEKEERGRGNFPDRFSARQFPNYSSELNVNALLLGDSALYLCASSLWQESYEQYFGPGTRLTVT.

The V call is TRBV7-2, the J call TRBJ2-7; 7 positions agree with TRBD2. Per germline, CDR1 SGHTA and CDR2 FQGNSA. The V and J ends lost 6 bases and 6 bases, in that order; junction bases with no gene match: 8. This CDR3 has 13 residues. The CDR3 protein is CASRGGNAREQYF. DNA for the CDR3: TGTGCCAGCAGGGGGGGGAACGCCCGCGAGCAGTACTTC.

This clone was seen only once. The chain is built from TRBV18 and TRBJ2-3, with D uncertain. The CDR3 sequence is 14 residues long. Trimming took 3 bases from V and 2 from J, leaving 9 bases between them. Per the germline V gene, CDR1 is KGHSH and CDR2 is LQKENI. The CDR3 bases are TGTGCCAGCTCACCGCGATCGATCACAGATACGCAGTATTTT. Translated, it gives CASSPRSITDTQYF.

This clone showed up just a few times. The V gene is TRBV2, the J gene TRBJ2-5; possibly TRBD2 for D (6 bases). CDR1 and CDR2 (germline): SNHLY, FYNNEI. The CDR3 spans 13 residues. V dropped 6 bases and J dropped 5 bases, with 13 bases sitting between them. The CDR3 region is CASRSAGLETQYF. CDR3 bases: TGTGCCAGCAGGTCCGCGGGGTTGGAGACCCAGTACTTC.

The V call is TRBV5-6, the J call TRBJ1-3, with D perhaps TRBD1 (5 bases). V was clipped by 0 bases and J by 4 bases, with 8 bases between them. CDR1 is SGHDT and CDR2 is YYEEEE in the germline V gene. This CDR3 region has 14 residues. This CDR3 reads CASSLDRSGNTIYF. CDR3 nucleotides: TGTGCCAGCAGCTTGGACAGGTCCGGAAACACCATATATTTT.

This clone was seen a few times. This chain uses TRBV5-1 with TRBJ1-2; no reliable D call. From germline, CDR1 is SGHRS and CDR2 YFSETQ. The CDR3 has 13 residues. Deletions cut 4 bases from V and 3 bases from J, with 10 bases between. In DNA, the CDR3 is TGCGCCAGCAGCGGGGTGTTGGACTATGGCTACACCTTC. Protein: CASSGVLDYGYTF.

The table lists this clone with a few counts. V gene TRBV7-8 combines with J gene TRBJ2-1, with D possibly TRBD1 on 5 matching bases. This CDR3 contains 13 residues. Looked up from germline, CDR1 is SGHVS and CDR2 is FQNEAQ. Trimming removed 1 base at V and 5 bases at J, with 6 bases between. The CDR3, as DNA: TGTGCCAGCAGCTTAGGACAGAACAATGAGCAGTTCTTC. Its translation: CASSLGQNNEQFF. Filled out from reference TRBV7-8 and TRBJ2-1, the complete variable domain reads GAGVSQSPRYKVAKRGQDVALRCDPISGHVSLFWYQQALGQGPEFLTYFQNEAQLDKSGLPSDRFFAERPEGSVSTLKIQRTQQEDSAVYLCASSLGQNNEQFFGPGTRLTVL.

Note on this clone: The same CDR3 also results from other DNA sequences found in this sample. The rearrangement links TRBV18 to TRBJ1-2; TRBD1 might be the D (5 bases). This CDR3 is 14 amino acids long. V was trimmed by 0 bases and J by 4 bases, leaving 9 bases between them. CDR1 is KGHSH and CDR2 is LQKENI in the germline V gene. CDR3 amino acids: CASSPPAGPYGYTF. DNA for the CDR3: TGTGCCAGCTCACCACCAGCAGGGCCCTATGGCTACACCTTC.

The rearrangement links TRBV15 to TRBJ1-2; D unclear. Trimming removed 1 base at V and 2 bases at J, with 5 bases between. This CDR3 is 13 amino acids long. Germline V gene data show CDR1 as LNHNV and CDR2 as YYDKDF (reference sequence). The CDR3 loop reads CATSRAVNYGYTF. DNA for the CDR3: TGTGCCACCAGCAGAGCCGTGAACTATGGCTACACCTTC.